Only a few counts were recorded for the clone carrying this TCR beta chain. Its antigen is as yet unknown. The data derive from a study of T-cell memory formation after mild COVID-19. Study results and caveats: Among CD4+ contracting clones, most were CM and EM, and CD8+ ones EMRA.

There are 17 residues in the CDR3. Trimming shortened V by 10 bases and J by 0 bases, and 19 bases separated the two germline ends. Germline CDR1 reads MNHEY; CDR2 reads SMNVEV (reference sequence). TCRdb re-derived calls from the 5' RACE reads in MiXCR, one entry per CDR3 protein. This sample yields approximately 480,000 distinct CDR3 sequences, of which 15% to 20% are seen a single time; 12% belongs to the top ten. The sample taken for sequencing was PBMCs or a T cell subset sorted from them (not recorded which). The chain links TRBV27 to TRBJ1-6, with D unclear. The sequence derives from an adult woman who had mild COVID-19 (a few samples of this study predate the infection). Cell type and time point are not known. The CDR3 DNA reads as TGTGCCACCAGACTACTGGGATTGAGCTCCTATAATTCACCCCTCCACTTT. It encodes CATRLLGLSSYNSPLHF.